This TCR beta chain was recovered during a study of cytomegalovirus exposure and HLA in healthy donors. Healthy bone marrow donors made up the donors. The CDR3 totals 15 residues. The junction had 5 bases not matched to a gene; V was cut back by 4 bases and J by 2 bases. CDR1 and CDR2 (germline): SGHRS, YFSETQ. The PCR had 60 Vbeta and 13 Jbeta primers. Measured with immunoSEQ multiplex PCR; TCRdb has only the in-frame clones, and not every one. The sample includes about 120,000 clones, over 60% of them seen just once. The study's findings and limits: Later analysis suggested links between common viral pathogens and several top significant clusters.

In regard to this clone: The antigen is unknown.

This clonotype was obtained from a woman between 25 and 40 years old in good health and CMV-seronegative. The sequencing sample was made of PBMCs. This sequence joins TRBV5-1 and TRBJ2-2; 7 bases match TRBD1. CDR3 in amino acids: CASSRDSLNTGELFF. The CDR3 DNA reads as TGCGCCAGCAGCCGGGACAGCCTTAACACCGGGGAGCTGTTTTTT.